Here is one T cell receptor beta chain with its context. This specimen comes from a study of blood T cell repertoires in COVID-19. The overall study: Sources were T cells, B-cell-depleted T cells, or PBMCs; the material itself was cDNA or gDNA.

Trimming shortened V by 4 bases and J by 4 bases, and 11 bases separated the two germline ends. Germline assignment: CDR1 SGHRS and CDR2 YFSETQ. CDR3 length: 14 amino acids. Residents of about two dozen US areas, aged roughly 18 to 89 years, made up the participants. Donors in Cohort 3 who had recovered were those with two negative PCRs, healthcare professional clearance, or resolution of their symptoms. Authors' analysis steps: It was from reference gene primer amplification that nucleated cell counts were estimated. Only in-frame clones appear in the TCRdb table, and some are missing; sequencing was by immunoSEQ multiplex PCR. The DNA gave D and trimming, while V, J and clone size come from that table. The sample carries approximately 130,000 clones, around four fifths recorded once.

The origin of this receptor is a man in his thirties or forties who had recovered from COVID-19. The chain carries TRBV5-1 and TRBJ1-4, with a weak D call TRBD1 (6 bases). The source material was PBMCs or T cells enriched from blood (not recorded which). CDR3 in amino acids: CASSTGSGNEKLFF. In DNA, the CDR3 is TGCGCCAGCAGCACAGGGAGTGGTAATGAAAAACTGTTTTTT.